This T cell receptor beta chain was retrieved from a study of blood T cell repertoires in COVID-19. Study-level information: The United States, Italy and Spain provided the acute and convalescent COVID-19 samples. In each case, the material was cDNA or gDNA derived from T cells, B-cell-depleted T cells, or PBMCs.

Germline CDR1 is SGHTA and CDR2 is FQGTGA. This CDR3 has 13 residues. The ends were cut back, 1 base at V and 5 bases at J, with 6 bases in the middle. Original processing methods: Reference gene primer amplification yielded estimated nucleated cell counts. Repertoires were generated with immunoSEQ multiplex PCR, while TCRdb's copy carries only in-frame clones and drops some. The V and J calls and the clone size are those of that table, but D and trimming were determined from the DNA. The table has 85,000 to 100,000 clones, about 86% seen once. The sequence was obtained from a woman aged 55-69 years in a cohort sampled during active or convalescent COVID-19. The sample comprised peripheral blood. The chain joins TRBV7-3 to TRBJ1-5; D might be TRBD1 (5 bases). The CDR3 nucleotides are TGTGCCAGCAGCTTAAGCAGGGATCAGCCCCAGCATTTT. Its translation is CASSLSRDQPQHF.